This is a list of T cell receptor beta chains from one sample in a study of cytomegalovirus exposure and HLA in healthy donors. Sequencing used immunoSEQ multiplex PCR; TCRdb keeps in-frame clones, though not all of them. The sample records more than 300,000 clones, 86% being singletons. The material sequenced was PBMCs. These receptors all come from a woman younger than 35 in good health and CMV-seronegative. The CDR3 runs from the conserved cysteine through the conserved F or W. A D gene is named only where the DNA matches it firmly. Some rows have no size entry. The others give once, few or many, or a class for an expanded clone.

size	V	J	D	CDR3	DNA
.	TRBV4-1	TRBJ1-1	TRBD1	CASSQEGGENTEAFF	TGCGCCAGCAGCCAAGAAGGGGGCGAGAACACTGAAGCTTTCTTT
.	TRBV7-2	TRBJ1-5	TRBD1	CASSDRDRGFNQPQHF	TGTGCCAGCAGCGACCGGGACAGGGGATTCAATCAGCCCCAGCATTTT
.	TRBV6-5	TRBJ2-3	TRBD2	CASRSPGLVINTQYF	TGTGCCAGCAGGTCGCCGGGACTAGTTATAAATACGCAGTATTTT
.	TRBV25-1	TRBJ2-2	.	CASSEWQGVGAGELFF	TGTGCCAGCAGTGAATGGCAGGGTGTGGGCGCCGGGGAGCTGTTTTTT
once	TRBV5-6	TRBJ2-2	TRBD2	CASSSPGLAGGVTGELFF	TGTGCCAGCAGCTCGCCGGGACTAGCGGGAGGGGTCACCGGGGAGCTGTTTTTT
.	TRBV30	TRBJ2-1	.	CAWSWTAYNEQFF	TGTGCCTGGAGCTGGACAGCATACAATGAGCAGTTCTTC
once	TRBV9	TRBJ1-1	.	CASSVHTNTEAFF	TGTGCCAGCAGCGTACACACGAACACTGAAGCTTTCTTT
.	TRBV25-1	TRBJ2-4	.	CASSEARGGFPNIQYF	TGTGCCAGCAGTGAGGCCAGGGGAGGGTTCCCCAACATTCAGTACTTC
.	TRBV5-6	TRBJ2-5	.	CASSFLDQETQYF	TGTGCCAGCAGCTTCCTAGATCAAGAGACCCAGTACTTC
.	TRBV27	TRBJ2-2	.	CASSLFYPPTENTGELFF	TGTGCCAGCAGTTTATTTTATCCCCCGACAGAGAACACCGGGGAGCTGTTTTTT
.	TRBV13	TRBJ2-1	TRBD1	CASSHPQGASYNEQFF	TGTGCCAGCAGCCACCCGCAGGGGGCTTCCTACAATGAGCAGTTCTTC
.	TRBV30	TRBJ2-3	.	CAWSRLVTDTQYF	TGTGCCTGGAGCAGACTTGTCACAGATACGCAGTATTTT
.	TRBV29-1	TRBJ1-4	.	CSVVGGADGEKLFF	TGCAGCGTTGTAGGGGGGGCGGACGGTGAAAAACTGTTTTTT
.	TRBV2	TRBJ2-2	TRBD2	CASSFLLASGEPNTGELFF	TGTGCCAGCAGCTTTCTCCTGGCTAGCGGGGAACCGAACACCGGGGAGCTGTTTTTT
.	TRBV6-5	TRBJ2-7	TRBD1	CASSYSPTGVYEQYF	TGTGCCAGCAGTTACTCGCCCACAGGGGTCTACGAGCAGTACTTC
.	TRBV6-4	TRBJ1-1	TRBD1	CASRTTGSNTEAFF	TGTGCCAGCAGAACGACAGGGAGCAACACTGAAGCTTTCTTT
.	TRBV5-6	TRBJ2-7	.	CASSKTGQNYEQYF	TGTGCCAGCAGCAAAACGGGACAAAACTACGAGCAGTACTTC
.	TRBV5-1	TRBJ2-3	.	CASSLVGQFTDTQYF	TGCGCCAGCAGCTTGGTAGGACAATTCACAGATACGCAGTATTTT
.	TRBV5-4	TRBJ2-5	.	CASSLDQVGTQYF	TGTGCCAGCAGCTTGGACCAGGTTGGGACCCAGTACTTC
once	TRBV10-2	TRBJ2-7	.	CASRAGGYEQYF	TGCGCCAGCAGGGCGGGTGGATACGAGCAGTACTTC
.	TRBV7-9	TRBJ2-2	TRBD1	CASSPRFRTGAGGELFF	TGTGCCAGCAGCCCCCGTTTCCGGACAGGGGCTGGCGGGGAGCTGTTTTTT
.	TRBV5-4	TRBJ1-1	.	CASSPVGLEAFF	TGTGCCAGCAGCCCCGTCGGACTTGAAGCTTTCTTT
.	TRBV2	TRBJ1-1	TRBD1	CASSPTGGGGNTEAFF	TGTGCCAGCAGCCCCACAGGGGGCGGTGGGAACACTGAAGCTTTCTTT
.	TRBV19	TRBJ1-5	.	CASSMWDNDQPQHF	TGTGCCAGTAGTATGTGGGACAACGATCAGCCCCAGCATTTT
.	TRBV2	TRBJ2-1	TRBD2	CAGAEREEYNEQFF	TGTGCTGGGGCCGAGCGGGAGGAATACAATGAGCAGTTCTTC
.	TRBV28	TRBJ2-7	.	CASKPRQVFWEQYF	TGTGCCAGCAAGCCAAGACAGGTATTTTGGGAGCAGTACTTC
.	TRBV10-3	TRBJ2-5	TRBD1	CAISEQGETQYF	TGTGCCATCAGCGAACAGGGGGAGACCCAGTACTTC
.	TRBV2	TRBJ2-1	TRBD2	CASSDGLAGPWDNEQFF	TGTGCCAGCAGTGATGGACTAGCGGGACCATGGGACAATGAGCAGTTCTTC
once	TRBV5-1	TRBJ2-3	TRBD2	CASSPGGASGSPPDTQYF	TGCGCCAGCAGCCCCGGGGGGGCTAGCGGGAGTCCCCCAGATACGCAGTATTTT
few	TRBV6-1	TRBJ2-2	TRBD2	CASSRLAPGELFF	TGTGCCAGCAGTCGACTAGCGCCCGGGGAGCTGTTTTTT
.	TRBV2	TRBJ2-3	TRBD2	CATQRGGSGADTQYF	TGTGCCACCCAACGCGGCGGGAGCGGGGCAGATACGCAGTATTTT
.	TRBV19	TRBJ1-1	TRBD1	CASSDRGTEAFF	TGTGCCAGTAGCGACAGGGGGACTGAAGCTTTCTTT
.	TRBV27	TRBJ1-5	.	CASSLVQNNQPQHF	TGTGCCAGCAGTTTAGTACAGAACAATCAGCCCCAGCATTTT
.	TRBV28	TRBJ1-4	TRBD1	CASSLFSGGLEKLFF	TGTGCCAGCAGTTTATTTTCAGGGGGTCTTGAAAAACTGTTTTTT
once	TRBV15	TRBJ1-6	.	CATSRGRFSPGSYNSPLHF	TGTGCCACCAGCAGAGGCCGTTTTTCCCCCGGCTCCTATAATTCACCCCTCCACTTT
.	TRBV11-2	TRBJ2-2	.	CASSLYNSRVSGELFF	TGTGCCAGCAGCTTATACAACAGCAGGGTCAGCGGGGAGCTGTTTTTT
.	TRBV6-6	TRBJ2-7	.	CASSYEVGEQYF	TGTGCCAGCAGTTACGAGGTCGGGGAGCAGTACTTC
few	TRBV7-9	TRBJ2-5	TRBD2	CASRPRLAGIQETQYF	TGTGCCAGCAGGCCGAGACTAGCGGGGATCCAAGAGACCCAGTACTTC
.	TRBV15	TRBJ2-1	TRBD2	CATSSAKREGLRSYNEQFF	TGTGCCACCAGCTCGGCTAAGCGGGAGGGCCTACGCTCCTACAATGAGCAGTTCTTC
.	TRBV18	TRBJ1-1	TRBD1	CASSDRAGRNTEAFF	TGTGCCAGCTCCGACAGGGCGGGTCGGAACACTGAAGCTTTCTTT
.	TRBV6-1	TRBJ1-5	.	CASSVSDRQFNQPQHF	TGTGCCAGCAGTGTTTCGGACAGACAATTCAATCAGCCCCAGCATTTT
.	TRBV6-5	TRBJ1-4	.	CASSYSEKATNEKLFF	TGTGCCAGCAGTTACTCGGAGAAGGCAACTAATGAAAAACTGTTTTTT
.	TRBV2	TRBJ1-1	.	CASSEREWEAFF	TGTGCCAGCAGTGAAAGGGAGTGGGAAGCTTTCTTT
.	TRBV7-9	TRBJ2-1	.	CASSLHYRESLNEQFF	TGTGCCAGCAGCTTACATTATCGGGAGTCCCTCAATGAGCAGTTCTTC
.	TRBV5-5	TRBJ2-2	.	CASAGGRWNTGELFF	TGTGCCAGCGCGGGTGGCAGATGGAACACCGGGGAGCTGTTTTTT
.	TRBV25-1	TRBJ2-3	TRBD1	CASSVTGGVDTQYF	TGTGCCAGCAGTGTGACAGGGGGCGTGGATACGCAGTATTTT
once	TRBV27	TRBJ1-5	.	CASSFTQGNQPQHF	TGTGCCAGCAGTTTTACCCAGGGCAATCAGCCCCAGCATTTT
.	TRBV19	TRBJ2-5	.	CASSSLETQYF	TGTGCCAGTAGTAGTCTAGAGACCCAGTACTTC
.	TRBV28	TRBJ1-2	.	CASSSPGVGNYGYTF	TGTGCCAGCAGCTCCCCCGGGGTGGGAAACTATGGCTACACCTTC
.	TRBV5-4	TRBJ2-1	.	CASSTGGARGLISYNEQFF	TGTGCCAGCAGCACGGGCGGGGCCCGGGGTCTGATTTCCTACAATGAGCAGTTCTTC
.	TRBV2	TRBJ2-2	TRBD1	CASSGQGTKNTGELFF	TGTGCCAGCAGTGGACAGGGCACAAAGAACACCGGGGAGCTGTTTTTT
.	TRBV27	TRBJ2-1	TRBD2	CASSFGAGGLEQFF	TGTGCCAGCAGTTTTGGAGCGGGAGGGCTTGAGCAGTTCTTC
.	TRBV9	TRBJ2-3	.	CASCTGISTDTQYF	TGTGCCAGCTGTACAGGGATTAGCACAGATACGCAGTATTTT
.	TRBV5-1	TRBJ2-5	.	CASSLARRPEETQYF	TGCGCCAGCAGCTTGGCGAGGCGTCCTGAAGAGACCCAGTACTTC
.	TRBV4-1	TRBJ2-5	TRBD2	CASSQDKASGGVGQETQYF	TGCGCCAGCAGCCAAGATAAGGCTAGCGGGGGGGTGGGTCAAGAGACCCAGTACTTC